The 20 T cell receptor beta chains reported below all come from one sample, sequenced in a study of blood T cell repertoires in COVID-19. Clones were sequenced by immunoSEQ multiplex PCR, and TCRdb holds only the in-frame ones, with some missing. This table has a few hundred thousand clones, approximately 90% appearing once. Sequenced: PBMCs or T cells enriched from blood (not recorded which). Receptors were obtained from a woman in her twenties or thirties who had recovered from COVID-19.

This clone was recorded once. The genes are TRBV30 and TRBJ1-1; D is unresolved. This CDR3 comprises 12 residues. The germline V and J ends were trimmed by 2 bases and 1 base, with 5 bases remaining between them. Germline values: CDR1 GTSNPN, CDR2 SVGIG (reference sequence). The CDR3 DNA is TGTGCCTGGAGTTACAGGAACACTGAAGCTTTCTTT. It translates to CAWSYRNTEAFF.

The chain links TRBV11-3 to TRBJ1-5; D might be TRBD1 (5 bases). The CDR3 consists of 15 residues. The V end lost 1 base, the J end lost 6 bases, and 13 bases lay between the germline ends. Germline V CDR1 and CDR2: SGHNT, YENEEA. CDR3 sequence: CASSLGGREGQPQHF. The DNA of the CDR3 is TGTGCCAGCAGCTTAGGTGGCAGGGAAGGTCAGCCCCAGCATTTT.

The CDR3 reads CASSPPDRGQVDEQYF. The CDR3, as DNA: TGTGCCAGCTCACCACCGGACAGGGGCCAGGTGGACGAGCAGTACTTC. The gene calls are TRBV18 and TRBJ2-7; TRBD1 aligns across 9 bases. With 0 bases clipped from V and 5 bases from J, the junction kept 8 bases outside the gene matches. Per germline, CDR1 KGHSH and CDR2 LQKENI. CDR3 size: 16 residues.

This clone was seen a handful of times. The chain links TRBV6-2 or TRBV6-3 to TRBJ2-1; 10 nucleotides match TRBD1. The CDR3 is made up of 15 amino acids. Trimming took 4 bases from V and 3 from J; bases not matched to a gene: 3. Germline V gives CDR1 MNHEY, CDR2 SVGEGT. The CDR3 protein is CASSSGQGDYNEQFF. The CDR3 DNA reads TGTGCCAGCAGTTCTGGACAGGGGGACTACAATGAGCAGTTCTTC.

V usage is TRBV27 and J usage is TRBJ1-3; 8 nucleotides agree with TRBD1. Germline assignment: CDR1 MNHEY and CDR2 SMNVEV (reference sequence). The CDR3 loop spans 15 amino acids. V trimming: 5 bases; J trimming: 4 bases; junction bases outside the gene matches: 7. CDR3 amino acids: CASSRAGGPGNTIYF. The CDR3 nucleotides read TGTGCCAGCAGTCGGGCAGGGGGCCCAGGAAACACCATATATTTT.

This chain joins TRBV27 and TRBJ2-3; a weak D match, TRBD2 (5 bases). Germline-derived CDR1 and CDR2 are MNHEY and SMNVEV (reference sequence). V was shortened by 11 bases and J by 6 bases, with 18 bases between the two germline ends. The CDR3 contains 13 residues. The CDR3 DNA is TGTGCCTCACAAACCCAGCGGTCGGATACGCAGTATTTT. The encoded protein is CASQTQRSDTQYF.

The chain couples TRBV19 to TRBJ1-5; tentative D call: TRBD1 (5 bases). The germline V and J ends were trimmed by 1 base and 0 bases, with 10 bases remaining between them. The germline gives CDR1 LNHDA, CDR2 SQIVND (reference sequence). The CDR3 length is 16 residues. CDR3 in amino acids: CASSIVRGYSNQPQHF. The CDR3 DNA reads TGTGCCAGTAGTATAGTTCGGGGGTATAGCAATCAGCCCCAGCATTTT.

V gene TRBV6-5 combines with J gene TRBJ1-6; D perhaps matches TRBD1 (5 bases). The CDR3 loop spans 15 amino acids. The germline V gene has CDR1 MNHEY and CDR2 SVGAGI. Trimming removed 0 bases at V and 3 bases at J, with 6 bases between. The CDR3 nucleotides read TGTGCCAGCAGTTACTCCGACAGCTATAATTCACCCCTCCACTTT. As protein: CASSYSDSYNSPLHF.

About this clone itself: The sample carries other DNA sequences with the same CDR3. V and J are TRBV12-3 or TRBV12-4 and TRBJ1-1; tentatively, D is TRBD1 (5 bases). The CDR3 consists of 13 residues. The germline V and J ends were trimmed by 5 bases and 1 base, with 8 bases remaining between them. CDR3 sequence (DNA): TGTGCCAGCAGTCCAGGACAGAACACTGAAGCTTTCTTT. Translating gives CASSPGQNTEAFF.

This chain uses TRBV30 with TRBJ2-3; 9 bases map to TRBD1. This CDR3 has 15 residues. V dropped 0 bases and J dropped 6; count of bases not matched to a gene: 7. CDR1 is GTSNPN, CDR2 SVGIG, per germline (reference sequence). The CDR3 region has the DNA TGTGCCTGGAGTGTACTAACAGGGGGCTTGGATACGCAGTATTTT. As protein: CAWSVLTGGLDTQYF.

CDR3 DNA sequence: TGTGCCAGTAGTATCGACTTAGTAGGTACGCAGTATTTT. Amino acid sequence: CASSIDLVGTQYF. V gene TRBV19 combines with J gene TRBJ2-3; D remains unclear. The V and J ends lost 3 bases and 8 bases respectively, with 12 bases between them. The germline V gene has CDR1 LNHDA and CDR2 SQIVND (reference sequence). The CDR3 loop spans 13 amino acids.

In DNA, the CDR3 is TGTGCCAGCAGCGTAGCTCAAGGGGAAGATACGCAGTATTTT. Amino acid sequence: CASSVAQGEDTQYF. V is TRBV9 and J is TRBJ2-3; D may be TRBD1 (5 bases). The ends were cut back, 0 bases at V and 5 bases at J, with 10 bases in the middle. CDR1 is SGDLS, CDR2 YYNGEE, per germline. CDR3 length: 14 amino acids.

The J gene is TRBJ1-1, the V gene TRBV18; TRBD1 might be the D (6 bases). V lost 3 bases, J lost 0 bases, and 11 bases lay in between. This CDR3 spans 15 amino acids. Germline V gene lookup returns CDR1 KGHSH and CDR2 LQKENI. This chain's CDR3 is CASSPLDSMNTEAFF. The CDR3 nucleotides are TGTGCCAGCTCACCCTTGGACAGCATGAACACTGAAGCTTTCTTT.

V and J are TRBV30 and TRBJ1-3; unclear D gene. Trimming removed 1 base at V and 4 bases at J, with 5 bases between. This CDR3 spans 12 amino acids. Looked up from germline, CDR1 is GTSNPN and CDR2 is SVGIG (reference sequence). The CDR3 spells CAWSALGNTIYF. CDR3 DNA sequence: TGTGCCTGGAGTGCTCTAGGAAACACCATATATTTT. The whole variable domain, remainder taken from reference TRBV30 and TRBJ1-3, is SQTIHQWPATLVQPVGSPLSLECTVEGTSNPNLYWYRQAAGRGLQLLFYSVGIGQISSEVPQNLSASRPQDRQFILSSKKLLLSDSGFYLCAWSALGNTIYFGEGSWLTVV.

The chain carries TRBV6-6 and TRBJ1-4; D might be TRBD1 (5 bases). CDR1 MNHNY and CDR2 SVGAGI come from the germline V gene (reference sequence). This CDR3 spans 14 amino acids. V was trimmed by 6 bases and J by 2 bases, leaving 10 bases between them. The CDR3: CASRPGGTNEKLFF. In nucleotides, the CDR3 is TGTGCCAGCAGGCCCGGGGGGACTAATGAAAAACTGTTTTTT.

The chain combines TRBV11-2 with TRBJ2-2; 7 bases fit TRBD2. The length of the CDR3 is 17 residues. V shed 5 bases and J 0 bases; nucleotides not matched to a gene: 9. Germline V CDR1 and CDR2: SGHAT, FQNNGV. CDR3 sequence (DNA): TGTGCCAGCAGCCCCCCTCGCGGGGGACCGAACACCGGGGAGCTGTTTTTT. Its translation is CASSPPRGGPNTGELFF.

V and J are TRBV6-5 and TRBJ1-5; D may be TRBD1 (6 bases). Looked up from germline, CDR1 is MNHEY and CDR2 is SVGAGI. With 9 bases removed from V and 9 bases from J, the gap between germline ends came to 18 bases. The CDR3 has 13 residues. This CDR3 is CASSDGGAWPQHF. Here the CDR3 DNA reads TGTGCCAGTTCAGACGGGGGGGCTTGGCCCCAGCATTTT.

CDR3 residues: CATSDSGSNTGELFF. The CDR3, as DNA: TGTGCCACCAGTGATAGCGGGTCTAACACCGGGGAGCTGTTTTTT. The genes are TRBV24-1 and TRBJ2-2; perhaps TRBD2 as D (6 bases). Germline CDR1 reads KGHDR; CDR2 reads SFDVKD. Deletions cut 3 bases from V and 2 bases from J, with 9 bases between. There are 15 residues in the CDR3.

V is TRBV5-1 and J is TRBJ2-1, with TRBD2 identical over 12 bases. Germline V gives CDR1 SGHRS, CDR2 YFSETQ. The CDR3 is 13 amino acids. The V and J ends lost 7 bases and 4 bases, in that order; junction bases with no gene match: 0. Here the CDR3 reads CASGLAGYNEQFF. CDR3 DNA: TGCGCCAGCGGACTAGCGGGGTACAATGAGCAGTTCTTC.

The V gene is TRBV19, the J gene TRBJ1-2, with a tentative D call TRBD1 (6 bases). V gave up 8 bases and J gave up 3 bases, with 19 bases separating them. Germline V gene lookup returns CDR1 LNHDA and CDR2 SQIVND (reference sequence). This CDR3 contains 15 residues. CDR3 sequence reads: CASYGQLRSDYGYTF. CDR3 sequence (DNA): TGTGCCAGTTACGGACAGTTGAGGAGCGACTATGGCTACACCTTC.